This is a list of T cell receptor beta chains from one sample in a study of blood T cell repertoires in COVID-19. Assay used: immunoSEQ multiplex PCR; TCRdb lists only in-frame clones, some missing. The sample yields more than 100,000 clones, 75% to 90% seen once. Sequencing input: peripheral blood. All receptors derive from a man in his forties with acute or convalescent COVID-19. Both conserved end residues are part of each CDR3. The D gene is left open where the match is weak. Clone size is not always given. Where it is, it says once, few, many or a class for expanded clones.

abundance	v_gene	j_gene	d_gene	CDR3aa	CDR3nt
NA	TRBV23-1	TRBJ1-4	TRBD1	CASSPGQSKREKLFF	TGCGCCAGCAGTCCGGGACAGTCGAAGAGAGAAAAACTGTTTTTT
NA	TRBV4-1	TRBJ2-5	NA	CASSQDGSGWETQYF	TGCGCCAGCAGCCAAGACGGCTCAGGGTGGGAGACCCAGTACTTC
NA	TRBV5-1	TRBJ2-7	TRBD1	CASSFEGQAYEQYF	TGCGCCAGCAGCTTTGAGGGACAGGCCTACGAGCAGTACTTC
once	TRBV9	TRBJ2-1	TRBD2	CASSPLGTSGRTGGDNEQFF	TGTGCCAGCAGCCCCCTTGGGACTAGCGGGAGAACCGGAGGCGATAATGAGCAGTTCTTC
NA	TRBV28	TRBJ2-3	NA	CASSLSTASLSVMDTQYF	TGTGCCAGCAGTTTATCCACAGCCTCTTTATCTGTGATGGATACGCAGTATTTT
NA	TRBV6-2/TRBV6-3	TRBJ2-7	TRBD1	CASSYSGTGGYEQYF	TGTGCCAGCAGTTACTCCGGGACAGGGGGCTACGAGCAGTACTTC
NA	TRBV11-2	TRBJ2-3	TRBD1	CASSLRTGDFTQYF	TGTGCCAGCAGCTTACGGACAGGGGATTTTACGCAGTATTTT
once	TRBV5-1	TRBJ1-6	TRBD1	CASRDSNNSPLHF	TGCGCCAGCCGGGACAGTAATAATTCACCCCTCCACTTT
few	TRBV6-6	TRBJ1-1	NA	CASSYGRDVRNTEAFF	TGTGCCAGCAGTTACGGCAGGGATGTCCGGAACACTGAAGCTTTCTTT
NA	TRBV4-2	TRBJ2-5	NA	CASSRRTEETQYF	TGTGCCAGCAGCAGGAGGACAGAAGAGACCCAGTACTTC
NA	TRBV5-1	TRBJ2-1	NA	CASSLGVDNEQFF	TGCGCCAGCAGCTTGGGAGTGGACAATGAGCAGTTCTTC
NA	TRBV19	TRBJ1-6	NA	CASSIRSSYNSPLHF	TGTGCCAGTAGTATCAGAAGCTCCTATAATTCACCCCTCCACTTT
NA	TRBV19	TRBJ1-2	TRBD1	CASKPRDSLLYGYTF	TGTGCCAGTAAGCCCCGGGACAGCCTTTTGTATGGCTACACCTTC
NA	TRBV6-5	TRBJ2-5	NA	CASSTLQGRETQYF	TGTGCCAGCAGTACCTTACAGGGGAGGGAGACCCAGTACTTC
NA	TRBV15	TRBJ2-1	NA	CATSRERRVEYDEQFF	TGTGCCACCAGCAGAGAGAGGCGGGTGGAGTACGATGAGCAGTTCTTC
once	TRBV6-2/TRBV6-3	TRBJ1-6	TRBD1	CASSYSHLPGGGNSPLHF	TGTGCCAGCAGTTATTCACACCTACCAGGGGGCGGAAATTCACCCCTCCACTTT
NA	TRBV9	TRBJ2-5	TRBD2	CASSVDPTGLVRETQYF	TGTGCCAGCAGCGTAGACCCAACGGGACTAGTAAGAGAGACCCAGTACTTC
few	TRBV18	TRBJ2-6	TRBD1	CASSPRTGTGSQGGANVLTF	TGTGCCAGCTCACCTCGAACCGGGACAGGCTCCCAGGGAGGGGCCAACGTCCTGACTTTC
NA	TRBV12-5	TRBJ2-3	TRBD2	CASRTSGGAGTDTQYF	TGTGCTAGTCGGACTAGCGGGGGGGCAGGCACAGATACGCAGTATTTT
NA	TRBV5-1	TRBJ2-3	NA	CASSLHRASDTQYF	TGCGCCAGCAGCTTGCACAGGGCCTCAGATACGCAGTATTTT
NA	TRBV19	TRBJ1-4	NA	CASSMEGPDEKLFF	TGTGCCAGTAGTATGGAGGGACCGGATGAAAAACTGTTTTTT
NA	TRBV3-1/TRBV3-2	TRBJ1-1	NA	CASSQDRNTEAFF	TGTGCCAGCAGCCAAGATAGGAACACTGAAGCTTTCTTT
NA	TRBV30	TRBJ1-1	NA	CAWSGRREYNTEAFF	TGTGCCTGGAGTGGGAGACGGGAATACAACACTGAAGCTTTCTTT
once	TRBV11-2	TRBJ2-7	NA	CASSLNNIYEQYF	TGTGCCAGCAGCTTAAATAACATTTACGAGCAGTACTTC
NA	TRBV10-1	TRBJ2-1	NA	CASSESTGIRDNEQFF	TGCGCCAGCAGTGAGTCGACCGGGATAAGAGACAATGAGCAGTTCTTC
NA	TRBV19	TRBJ1-1	NA	CASSIQVDTEAFF	TGTGCCAGTAGTATACAGGTAGACACTGAAGCTTTCTTT
NA	TRBV6-5	TRBJ1-2	NA	CASSYLGRRDGYTF	TGTGCCAGCAGTTACTTGGGGAGACGGGATGGCTACACCTTC
once	TRBV19	TRBJ1-3	NA	CASSITAASSGNTIYF	TGTGCCAGTAGTATCACAGCTGCCTCCTCTGGAAACACCATATATTTT
NA	TRBV6-6	TRBJ2-3	TRBD2	CASSKSGTSGYTQYF	TGTGCCAGCAGCAAATCTGGGACTAGCGGGTATACGCAGTATTTT
few	TRBV12-3/TRBV12-4	TRBJ1-1	NA	CASSFWRGTEAFF	TGTGCCAGCAGTTTCTGGCGGGGCACTGAAGCTTTCTTT
NA	TRBV2	TRBJ1-2	NA	CASTRNYGYTF	TGTGCCAGCACCCGGAACTATGGCTACACCTTC
NA	TRBV5-8	TRBJ2-1	NA	CASRGRGAYNEQFF	TGTGCCAGCAGAGGCAGGGGAGCCTACAATGAGCAGTTCTTC
few	TRBV9	TRBJ2-2	TRBD1	CASSLRGQGHRELFF	TGTGCCAGCTCTCTCAGGGGACAGGGACACCGGGAGCTGTTTTTT
few	TRBV9	TRBJ1-1	TRBD1	CASSVATGGTGGLNTEAFF	TGTGCCAGCAGCGTAGCAACAGGGGGGACAGGGGGCCTGAACACTGAAGCTTTCTTT
NA	TRBV4-2	TRBJ1-1	NA	CASSQGGMNTEAFF	TGTGCCAGCAGCCAAGGGGGCATGAACACTGAAGCTTTCTTT
few	TRBV10-3	TRBJ1-5	NA	CAKARVSGCNQPQHF	TGTGCCAAAGCGCGCGTTTCGGGGTGCAATCAGCCCCAGCATTTT
NA	TRBV12-5	TRBJ1-2	NA	CASGLVHQGGYGYTF	TGTGCTAGTGGTTTGGTACATCAGGGAGGCTATGGCTACACCTTC
NA	TRBV27	TRBJ2-5	TRBD1	CASSTRDRGKETQYF	TGTGCCAGCAGTACGAGAGACAGGGGTAAAGAGACCCAGTACTTC
NA	TRBV11-2	TRBJ2-1	NA	CASSLIGSWGHNEQFF	TGTGCCAGCAGCCTCATCGGATCGTGGGGCCACAATGAGCAGTTCTTC
once	TRBV3-1/TRBV3-2	TRBJ2-5	TRBD2	CASSQGLAGGGETQYF	TGTGCCAGCAGCCAAGGACTAGCGGGAGGGGGGGAGACCCAGTACTTC